A selection of T cell receptor beta chains follows, all from one sample in a study of cytomegalovirus exposure and HLA in healthy donors. The table came from immunoSEQ multiplex PCR; TCRdb's copy has only in-frame clones and leaves some out. The profile shows roughly 65,000 clones, around 80% of them singletons. Sequenced material: PBMCs. Receptors originate from a woman under 40 in good health and CMV-seronegative. Each CDR3 is given with its conserved first and last residue. D genes are given only for firm matches. Only some rows state a clone size, as once, few, many or a class for expanded clones.

TGTGCCAGCAGTTACCGGGACAGGGGACAGGGCGGCTACACCTTC | CASSYRDRGQGGYTF | - | TRBV6-5 | TRBD1 | TRBJ1-2
TGTGCCTGGAGTGGGGCAGGGGTTGAAGCTTTCTTT | CAWSGAGVEAFF | once | TRBV30 | - | TRBJ1-1
TGCGCCAGCAGCCGAGAAATAGCGGGGGGGCCCAATGAGCAGTTCTTC | CASSREIAGGPNEQFF | - | TRBV4-1 | TRBD2 | TRBJ2-1
TGCAGCGCAAAACAAACCGCCGGGGAGCTGTTTTTT | CSAKQTAGELFF | - | TRBV29-1 | - | TRBJ2-2
TGCGCCAGCAGCCAAGGGACAGGAGGGGCTGAGCAGTTCTTC | CASSQGTGGAEQFF | few | TRBV4-1 | - | TRBJ2-1
TGCGCCAGCAGCCACACGGCCAGGGGGCTCAATGAAAAACTGTTTTTT | CASSHTARGLNEKLFF | - | TRBV5-1 | TRBD1 | TRBJ1-4
TGTGCCAGCAGCAAAGCGCGGACAGAAAAACTGTTTTTT | CASSKARTEKLFF | - | TRBV21-1 | - | TRBJ1-4
TGTGCCAGCAGCTTAGCCGGGACTCTTGAGACCCAGTACTTC | CASSLAGTLETQYF | - | TRBV7-2 | - | TRBJ2-5
TGTGCCAGCAGCTTAACGACGGGAGAAAAGGAGCAGTTCTTC | CASSLTTGEKEQFF | - | TRBV11-2 | - | TRBJ2-1
TGTGCCAGCAGCACCCTCGGGAATACGCAGTATTTT | CASSTLGNTQYF | once | TRBV13 | - | TRBJ2-3
TGTGCCAGCAGTGGAGTCCTACAGGTACCTCACAATCAGCCCCAGCATTTT | CASSGVLQVPHNQPQHF | - | TRBV2 | - | TRBJ1-5
TGCACCAGCAGCCAAGACTCCGGGACAGCGGGCTTGAGAGGCTACACCTTC | CTSSQDSGTAGLRGYTF | once | TRBV1 | - | TRBJ1-2
TGCGCCAGCAGCCAAGATGGGAGGGTTAGAAATGGCAATGAGCAGTTCTTC | CASSQDGRVRNGNEQFF | - | TRBV4-1 | TRBD2 | TRBJ2-1
TGTGCCAGCAGCTTTTACAGGGAAGTCCCCTACGAGCAGTACTTC | CASSFYREVPYEQYF | - | TRBV7-8 | - | TRBJ2-7
TGTGCCAGCAGCGCCTTGGGTCAGGTCACTGAAGCTTTCTTT | CASSALGQVTEAFF | - | TRBV5-6 | - | TRBJ1-1
TGTGCCAGCAGCCCGGGACAGGGTCTTGGCTACACCTTC | CASSPGQGLGYTF | - | TRBV7-2 | TRBD1 | TRBJ1-2
TGTGCCAGCAGCCCCTCCCCCCGACTAGCGGGGGAGACTAGCACAGATACGCAGTATTTT | CASSPSPRLAGETSTDTQYF | - | TRBV2 | TRBD2 | TRBJ2-3
TGTGCCTGGAGGGAACAGGAGATCTCCTACGAGCAGTACTTC | CAWREQEISYEQYF | - | TRBV30 | - | TRBJ2-7